Following are 12 T cell receptor beta chains from one sample sequenced in a study of T cells in Graves' hyperthyroidism and ophthalmopathy. Amplification yielded TCR beta CDR3 regions, with RNA transcripts as the source. First-round RT-PCR of the TCR CDR3 relied on the HTBI primer set. TCRdb reprocessed the multiplex PCR reads with MiXCR, giving one entry per CDR3 protein. The repertoire holds approximately 620,000 distinct CDR3 sequences, with about a sixth as singletons. The specimen was blood. These receptors all stem from a woman between 40 and 50 years old with Graves' ophthalmopathy.

The V gene is TRBV30, the J gene TRBJ2-3; 11 bases map to TRBD1. Germline V lookup: CDR1 GTSNPN, CDR2 SVGIG (reference sequence). The V segment lost 0 bases and the J segment 1 base; nucleotides outside the gene matches: 9. CDR3 length equals 18 residues. The CDR3 is CAWSVLWTGGLRTDTQYF. The DNA of the CDR3 is TGTGCCTGGAGTGTACTCTGGACAGGGGGCCTCCGCACAGATACGCAGTATTTT.

This clonotype occurred many times. The rearrangement joins TRBV20-1 to TRBJ1-2, with D uncertain. The CDR3 loop spans 14 amino acids. V lost 6 bases to trimming and J lost 8 bases, with 22 bases between them. Germline V gives CDR1 DFQATT, CDR2 SNEGSKA (reference sequence). The CDR3 loop is CSASPLRWFNGYTF. CDR3 nucleotides: TGCAGTGCCAGTCCCCTCCGTTGGTTCAACGGCTACACCTTC.

This clonotype was observed many times. The chain employs TRBV6-1 and TRBJ1-6; 7 bases fit TRBD1. CDR3 length: 15 amino acids. The germline CDR1 and CDR2 sequences are MNHNS and SASEGT. Trimming removed 5 bases from V and 6 bases from J; junction bases left unmatched: 7. The CDR3 DNA reads as TGTGCCAGCAGTTCCCAGGGACAGCCTAATTCACCCCTCCACTTT. Amino acids: CASSSQGQPNSPLHF.

In its sample, this clonotype was seen a few times. CDR3 DNA sequence: TGTGCCAGCAGCCAAGATATTGGGACAGCTTACACTGAAGCTTTCTTT. Translation: CASSQDIGTAYTEAFF. This chain uses TRBV14 with TRBJ1-1; 7 bases line up with TRBD1. Trimming at V came to 0 bases and at J to 3 bases, leaving 7 bases not matched to a gene. The V gene's germline CDR1 is SGHDN and CDR2 FVKESK. The CDR3 has 16 amino acids. Supplemented by reference TRBV14 and TRBJ1-1, the full variable domain reads EAGVTQFPSHSVIEKGQTVTLRCDPISGHDNLYWYRRVMGKEIKFLLHFVKESKQDESGMPNNRFLAERTGGTYSTLKVQPAELEDSGVYFCASSQDIGTAYTEAFFGQGTRLTVV.

The chain joins TRBV20-1 to TRBJ2-2, with D uncertain. Germline CDR1 and CDR2: DFQATT and SNEGSKA (reference sequence). The CDR3 extends over 13 amino acids. The V end was cut by 6 bases, the J end by 8 bases, with 16 bases between. CDR3 in DNA: TGCAGTGCGCCCCAAGGGCCCGCGGGGGAGCTGTTTTTT. Amino acids: CSAPQGPAGELFF.

The chain joins TRBV9 to TRBJ2-1; 11 nucleotides match TRBD2. Germline CDR1 reads SGDLS; CDR2 reads YYNGEE. The CDR3 contains 19 residues. Trimming took 4 bases from V and 0 from J; bases not matched to a gene: 12. CDR3 amino acids: CASSFTSGSALASYNEQFF. The CDR3, as DNA: TGTGCCAGCAGCTTTACTAGCGGGAGTGCTCTAGCCTCCTACAATGAGCAGTTCTTC.

The table lists this clonotype with many counts. This chain joins TRBV11-2 and TRBJ2-7; D tentatively reads TRBD1 or TRBD2 (7 bases each). The germline V and J ends were trimmed by 5 bases and 2 bases, with 19 bases remaining between them. CDR1 and CDR2 (germline): SGHAT, FQNNGV. This CDR3 spans 16 amino acids. This chain's CDR3 is CASSPIQGTIPYEQYF. DNA for the CDR3: TGTGCCAGCAGCCCAATACAGGGGACTATACCCTACGAGCAGTACTTC. The full variable domain, with the rest looked up from reference TRBV11-2 and TRBJ2-7, is EAGVAQSPRYKIIEKRQSVAFWCNPISGHATLYWYQQILGQGPKLLIQFQNNGVVDDSQLPKDRFSAERLKGVDSTLKIQPAKLEDSAVYLCASSPIQGTIPYEQYFGPGTRLTVT.

Ten or more counts support this clonotype. V is TRBV6-1 and J is TRBJ2-5; D unresolved. Trimming removed 8 bases at V and 4 bases at J, with 8 bases between. Germline CDR1 MNHNS, CDR2 SASEGT. This CDR3 region has 11 residues. The CDR3 loop reads CASQSGETQYF. The CDR3 DNA reads as TGTGCCAGCCAGAGTGGAGAGACCCAGTACTTC.

The chain is built from TRBV6-1 and TRBJ1-1; 11 bases map to TRBD1. Germline V gene data show CDR1 as MNHNS and CDR2 as SASEGT. V dropped 7 bases and J dropped 5; count of bases not matched to a gene: 9. The CDR3 spans 15 residues. The CDR3 spells CASTAGTGGKTEAFF. The CDR3 DNA reads as TGTGCCAGCACCGCCGGGACAGGGGGAAAGACTGAAGCTTTCTTT.

In its sample, this clonotype was seen many times. The chain has TRBV24-1 and TRBJ1-1; D is unclear. The CDR3 has 18 amino acids. V was cut by 2 bases and J by 0 bases, with 18 bases left in between. Germline CDR1 reads KGHDR; CDR2 reads SFDVKD. The CDR3: CATSDSERGRPVNTEAFF. CDR3 nucleotides: TGTGCCACCAGTGATTCAGAAAGAGGGAGGCCCGTGAACACTGAAGCTTTCTTT.

CDR3 in amino acids: CASSLGSDPIYEQYF. CDR3 DNA: TGTGCCAGCAGCTTGGGGTCCGACCCAATCTACGAGCAGTACTTC. V and J are TRBV11-2 and TRBJ2-7; D gene unclear. This CDR3 region has 15 residues. CDR1 is SGHAT and CDR2 is FQNNGV in the germline V gene. V shed 3 bases and J shed 3 bases, with 15 bases lying between them.

This clonotype has ten or more counts. This chain links TRBV5-1 with TRBJ2-1; TRBD1 is a possible D gene (5 bases). V was clipped by 4 bases and J by 6 bases, with 14 bases between them. CDR3 size: 14 residues. CDR1 and CDR2 from the germline V gene are SGHRS and YFSETQ. CDR3 DNA sequence: TGCGCCAGCAGCCTAGGGGTTGGGTTCAATGAGCAGTTCTTC. Amino acid sequence: CASSLGVGFNEQFF.